The next 29 T cell receptor beta chains were all read from a single sample in a study of OX40 agonist ivuxolimab in advanced cancers. TCRdb's copy holds only in-frame clones and misses some; the assay was immunoSEQ multiplex PCR. The repertoire holds 55,000 or so clones, with more than 70% as singletons. Sequencing used CD4+ or CD8+ T cells sorted from blood, obtained in a trial of the OX40 agonist ivuxolimab. The source of these receptors is an adult with an advanced solid tumor such as melanoma, head and neck, liver or kidney cancer.

The chain combines TRBV18 with TRBJ2-5; 11 bases align to TRBD2. The CDR3 is made up of 16 amino acids. Germline CDR1 reads KGHSH; CDR2 reads LQKENI. V was clipped by 3 bases and J by 4 bases; unmatched bases: 7. Written as DNA, the CDR3 is TGTGCCAGCTCACCCTCCTCCGGACTAGCGGGAGAGACCCAGTACTTC. Translating gives CASSPSSGLAGETQYF.

This sequence joins TRBV5-1 and TRBJ2-5; 7 bases are a match to TRBD1. V was clipped by 4 bases and J by 0 bases; unmatched bases: 3. This CDR3 region has 14 residues. Germline CDR1 is SGHRS and CDR2 is YFSETQ. The CDR3 DNA sequence: TGCGCCAGCAGCGGGACAGCGTACCAAGAGACCCAGTACTTC. Protein sequence: CASSGTAYQETQYF.

The chain is built from TRBV15 and TRBJ1-1; D unclear. This CDR3 is built from 16 residues. The germline CDR1 and CDR2 sequences are LNHNV and YYDKDF (reference sequence). Trimming removed 1 base from V and 2 bases from J, with 14 bases in between. CDR3 sequence reads: CATSRGPLGRNTEAFF. The CDR3 DNA follows: TGTGCCACCAGCAGAGGCCCTCTGGGTCGAAACACTGAAGCTTTCTTT.

This clone was seen only a few times. The chain joins TRBV7-3 to TRBJ2-1, with 8 nucleotides matching TRBD2. CDR1 is SGHTA, CDR2 FQGTGA, per germline. The trim removed 6 bases at V and 8 bases at J, leaving 12 bases unmatched. The CDR3 is 15 amino acids. CDR3 amino acids: CASSQERLAGHEQFF. The CDR3 nucleotides are TGTGCCAGCAGTCAAGAGAGGCTAGCGGGCCATGAGCAGTTCTTC.

The rearrangement uses TRBV19 and TRBJ2-2, with no clear D. This CDR3 has 13 residues. Per the germline V gene, CDR1 is LNHDA and CDR2 is SQIVND (reference sequence). V was pared by 0 bases and J by 7 bases, with 6 bases between. CDR3 residues: CASSIEARGELFF. DNA for the CDR3: TGTGCCAGTAGTATAGAAGCCCGCGGGGAGCTGTTTTTT. Using reference TRBV19 and TRBJ2-2 for the parts outside the CDR3, the full variable domain is DGGITQSPKYLFRKEGQNVTLSCEQNLNHDAMYWYRQDPGQGLRLIYYSQIVNDFQKGDIAEGYSVSREKKESFPLTVTSAQKNPTAFYLCASSIEARGELFFGEGSRLTVL.

The J gene is TRBJ2-7, the V gene TRBV25-1, with a weak D call TRBD1 (6 bases). Germline values: CDR1 MGHDK, CDR2 SYGVNS. The CDR3 is 14 residues long. Trimming pared 0 bases from V and 5 bases from J, leaving 11 bases between. CDR3 DNA sequence: TGTGCCAGCAGTGAATATACAGGGAAGAACGAGCAGTACTTC. This codes for CASSEYTGKNEQYF.

This clone came up a few times. The chain couples TRBV5-1 to TRBJ2-1; D is ambiguous. The CDR3 loop spans 13 amino acids. The germline CDR1 and CDR2 sequences are SGHRS and YFSETQ. Trimming took 6 bases from V and 7 from J, leaving 14 bases between them. CDR3 nucleotide sequence: TGCGCCAGCACCGGAGTCATGGTAAATGAGCAGTTCTTC. Translated, it gives CASTGVMVNEQFF.

The V gene is TRBV14, the J gene TRBJ1-6, with D maybe TRBD1 (6 bases). V was clipped by 4 bases and J by 7 bases, with 17 bases between them. The germline CDR1 and CDR2 sequences are SGHDN and FVKESK. This CDR3 has 16 amino acids. The CDR3 DNA reads as TGTGCCAGCAGCCCCAGAGGGGGATCTAGCAATTCACCCCTCCACTTT. Encoded protein: CASSPRGGSSNSPLHF. Using reference TRBV14 and TRBJ1-6 for the parts outside the CDR3, the full variable domain is EAGVTQFPSHSVIEKGQTVTLRCDPISGHDNLYWYRRVMGKEIKFLLHFVKESKQDESGMPNNRFLAERTGGTYSTLKVQPAELEDSGVYFCASSPRGGSSNSPLHFGNGTRLTVT.

The chain recombines TRBV5-1 with TRBJ2-7; D perhaps matches TRBD1 (5 bases). The V and J ends lost 4 bases and 3 bases respectively, with 17 bases between them. This CDR3 has 15 amino acids. Germline CDR1 reads SGHRS; CDR2 reads YFSETQ. The CDR3 DNA sequence: TGCGCCAGCAGCATGGACATCGGCAGGCTCTACGAGCAGTACTTC. It yields the protein CASSMDIGRLYEQYF.

This clone has just one count. J is TRBJ1-1 and V is TRBV4-1; D may be TRBD1 (5 bases). Germline CDR1 and CDR2: MGHRA and YSYEKL. CDR3 length: 15 residues. V dropped 1 base and J dropped 1 base, with 10 bases sitting between them. The CDR3 coding sequence is TGCGCCAGCAGCCAAGCGGGGCAAGGGAACACTGAAGCTTTCTTT. This translates into CASSQAGQGNTEAFF.

J is TRBJ2-2 and V is TRBV30; 7 bases align to TRBD1. V lost 5 bases and J lost 6; bases outside the gene matches: 6. The CDR3 has 13 residues. Germline values: CDR1 GTSNPN, CDR2 SVGIG (reference sequence). In DNA form, the CDR3 reads TGTGCCTGGGTCCGAGACAGGGCCGGGGAGCTGTTTTTT. This encodes CAWVRDRAGELFF. The variable domain in full, completed from reference TRBV30 and TRBJ2-2, reads SQTIHQWPATLVQPVGSPLSLECTVEGTSNPNLYWYRQAAGRGLQLLFYSVGIGQISSEVPQNLSASRPQDRQFILSSKKLLLSDSGFYLCAWVRDRAGELFFGEGSRLTVL.

The chain couples TRBV5-4 to TRBJ2-5, with 9 bases that match TRBD2. Germline V CDR1 and CDR2: SGHNT, YYREEE (reference sequence). Trimming removed 2 bases from V and 5 bases from J; junction bases left unmatched: 13. The CDR3 consists of 17 residues. CDR3 sequence reads: CASSFYGSGSVGETQYF. The DNA for the CDR3 is TGTGCCAGCAGCTTCTATGGTAGCGGGAGTGTCGGGGAGACCCAGTACTTC.

The rearrangement uses TRBV5-1 and TRBJ1-4; 7 nucleotides match TRBD1. V lost 4 bases to trimming and J lost 6 bases; unmatched junction nucleotides: 9. The CDR3 sequence is 15 residues long. CDR1 and CDR2 from the germline V gene are SGHRS and YFSETQ. In nucleotides, the CDR3 is TGCGCCAGCAGCGGGGGAGGGGGCTCTGATGAAAAACTGTTTTTT. Protein product: CASSGGGGSDEKLFF.

This chain connects TRBV5-1 to TRBJ1-1; maybe TRBD1 (5 bases). Germline CDR1 reads SGHRS; CDR2 reads YFSETQ. V was trimmed by 3 bases and J by 1 base, leaving 7 bases between them. The CDR3 spans 13 residues. CDR3 in DNA: TGCGCCAGCAGCTGGACATCGAACACTGAAGCTTTCTTT. Its protein product is CASSWTSNTEAFF.

The chain combines TRBV7-2 with TRBJ2-5; D gene ambiguous. CDR1 is SGHTA, CDR2 FQGNSA, per germline. This CDR3 is built from 14 residues. With 0 bases removed from V and 5 bases from J, the gap between germline ends came to 10 bases. CDR3 protein: CASSLAFGGETQYF. CDR3 bases: TGTGCCAGCAGCTTAGCGTTCGGCGGCGAGACCCAGTACTTC.

This chain links TRBV6-5 with TRBJ2-7, with TRBD1 matching over 10 bases. CDR3 length: 14 residues. Looked up from germline, CDR1 is MNHEY and CDR2 is SVGAGI. V was pared by 6 bases and J by 6 bases, with 8 bases of the junction left unmatched. CDR3 in DNA: TGTGCCAGCAGGCCCGGACAGGGGGGGCGCGAGCAGTACTTC. Translating it yields CASRPGQGGREQYF.

The chain has TRBV30 and TRBJ1-5, with 11 bases identical to TRBD1. J gave up 7 bases and V 4 bases, and 3 bases lay outside the gene matches. There are 13 residues in the CDR3. Germline CDR1 is GTSNPN and CDR2 is SVGIG (reference sequence). The DNA for the CDR3 is TGTGCCTGGACGCGGACAGGGGGCCAGCCCCAGCATTTT. Residues: CAWTRTGGQPQHF.

Worth noting for this clone: One end of the junction is discordant with germline, which a read error may explain. The chain uses TRBV2 and TRBJ2-3, with D unresolved. The germline V gene has CDR1 SNHLY and CDR2 FYNNEI. The CDR3 is made up of 11 amino acids. DNA for the CDR3: TGTGCCAGCAGCGTCACATATACGCAGTATTTT. This encodes CASSVTYTQYF.

V usage is TRBV19 and J usage is TRBJ1-2; D ambiguous. The CDR3 spans 12 residues. Per germline, CDR1 LNHDA and CDR2 SQIVND (reference sequence). Trimming shortened V by 10 bases and J by 8 bases, and 17 bases separated the two germline ends. CDR3 protein: CAIPDPGQGYTF. The CDR3 region has the DNA TGTGCCATCCCGGACCCAGGCCAGGGCTACACCTTC.

The genes are TRBV28 and TRBJ1-1; perhaps TRBD1 as D (6 bases). V shed 5 bases and J shed 8 bases, with 21 bases lying between them. Germline loops: CDR1 MDHEN, CDR2 SYDVKM. The CDR3 covers 15 residues. CDR3 protein: CASSLLTMGGHEAFF. The CDR3 region has the DNA TGTGCCAGCAGTCTTTTAACAATGGGGGGCCACGAAGCTTTCTTT.

The V and J genes are TRBV18 and TRBJ2-3; D uncertain. The CDR3 has 13 residues. Trimming cost V 2 bases and J 3 bases, with 6 bases left between them. Germline lookup yields CDR1 KGHSH and CDR2 LQKENI. The CDR3, as DNA: TGTGCCAGCTCACCATTTGGAACAGATACGCAGTATTTT. Translated, it gives CASSPFGTDTQYF.

This clone was found once. The chain has TRBV6-1 and TRBJ1-5; D remains ambiguous. This CDR3 has 14 amino acids. V was shortened by 3 bases and J by 3 bases, with 9 bases between the two germline ends. Germline-derived CDR1 and CDR2 are MNHNS and SASEGT. The CDR3 region has the DNA TGTGCCAGCAGTGACAGGAGCCCCAATCAGCCCCAGCATTTT. This codes for CASSDRSPNQPQHF.

Note on this clone: One end of the junction is discordant with germline, which a read error may explain. The chain carries TRBV9 and TRBJ1-2; unclear D gene. The length of the CDR3 is 14 residues. Germline CDR1 is SGDLS and CDR2 is YYNGEE. The CDR3, as DNA: TGTGCCAGCAGCGCTGGATGGGAAAGCTATGGCCACACCTTC. It translates to CASSAGWESYGHTF.

The J gene is TRBJ1-5, the V gene TRBV28, with a weak D call TRBD1 (5 bases). Trimming removed 2 bases from V and 5 bases from J, with 10 bases in between. CDR1 is MDHEN, CDR2 SYDVKM, per germline. This CDR3 is 14 amino acids long. The CDR3 bases are TGTGCCAGCAGTTTAATCGGCAGGGATCAGCCCCAGCATTTT. Translating gives CASSLIGRDQPQHF.

This chain joins TRBV10-1 and TRBJ2-1; TRBD2 agrees at 7 bases. V dropped 2 bases and J dropped 6; count of bases not matched to a gene: 4. This CDR3 comprises 14 residues. Germline-derived CDR1 and CDR2 are WNHNN and SYGVQD (reference sequence). The CDR3 DNA sequence: TGCGCCAGCAGTGAGACGGGAGGCCGCAATGAGCAGTTCTTC. This gives the protein CASSETGGRNEQFF.

The V call is TRBV27, the J call TRBJ2-1, with 8 bases identical to TRBD2. From germline, CDR1 is MNHEY and CDR2 SMNVEV (reference sequence). V shed 2 bases, J shed 8 bases, and the junction held 8 bases outside the gene matches. This CDR3 has 15 residues. The DNA of the CDR3 is TGTGCCAGCAGTTTAGGGCTAGCGGGTCGGGATGAGCAGTTCTTC. This codes for CASSLGLAGRDEQFF.

The table lists this clone with a few counts. The V gene is TRBV30, the J gene TRBJ1-2; D remains ambiguous. From germline, CDR1 is GTSNPN and CDR2 SVGIG (reference sequence). The V end was cut by 2 bases, the J end by 7 bases, with 8 bases between. This CDR3 has 11 residues. The CDR3 DNA follows: TGTGCCTGGAGTCCCTACCTTGGCTACACCTTC. Its protein product is CAWSPYLGYTF.

The chain is built from TRBV5-4 and TRBJ2-3, with 12 bases that match TRBD2. The V segment lost 4 bases and the J segment 5 bases; nucleotides outside the gene matches: 2. Germline-derived CDR1 and CDR2 are SGHNT and YYREEE (reference sequence). This CDR3 is built from 14 residues. CDR3 DNA: TGTGCCAGCAGCCTGGGACTAGCGGGAGATACGCAGTATTTT. Translated: CASSLGLAGDTQYF.

The chain carries TRBV6-1 and TRBJ1-3, with TRBD1 matching over 12 bases. Germline V gene lookup returns CDR1 MNHNS and CDR2 SASEGT. V shed 4 bases and J 4 bases; nucleotides not matched to a gene: 8. This CDR3 region has 17 residues. The CDR3 nucleotides read TGTGCCAGCAGTGCCGGGACAGGGGGCAGTAAAGGAAACACCATATATTTT. Its protein product is CASSAGTGGSKGNTIYF.